This TCR beta chain was obtained from a study of CD8+CD57+ T cells in acquired aplastic anemia. Background on the study: Sorted cells (CD4+ and CD8+) yielded DNA amounts that averaged approximately 3 ug. Healthy donors had, on average, approximately 11 million reads for their CD4+ cells.

The use of genomic DNA as template underpinned the TCR beta VDJ and CDR3 profiling. MiXCR, run by TCRdb on the reads, gives a single entry per CDR3 protein. This table holds approximately 32,000 distinct CDR3 sequences, around 80% found once. With 9 bases removed from V and 2 bases from J, the gap between germline ends came to 11 bases. The CDR3 is 13 amino acids. The germline V gene encodes CDR1 LNHNV and CDR2 YYDKDF (reference sequence). Sequences were obtained from sorted CD4+, CD8+, or CD8+CD57+ T cells (not recorded which) from PBMCs. The clonotype was recovered from a human donor in good health, serving as a control. This chain joins TRBV15 and TRBJ1-5; the D is unclear. The CDR3 loop is CATRMDGNQPQHF. The CDR3 DNA sequence: TGTGCCACTAGAATGGATGGCAATCAGCCCCAGCATTTT.